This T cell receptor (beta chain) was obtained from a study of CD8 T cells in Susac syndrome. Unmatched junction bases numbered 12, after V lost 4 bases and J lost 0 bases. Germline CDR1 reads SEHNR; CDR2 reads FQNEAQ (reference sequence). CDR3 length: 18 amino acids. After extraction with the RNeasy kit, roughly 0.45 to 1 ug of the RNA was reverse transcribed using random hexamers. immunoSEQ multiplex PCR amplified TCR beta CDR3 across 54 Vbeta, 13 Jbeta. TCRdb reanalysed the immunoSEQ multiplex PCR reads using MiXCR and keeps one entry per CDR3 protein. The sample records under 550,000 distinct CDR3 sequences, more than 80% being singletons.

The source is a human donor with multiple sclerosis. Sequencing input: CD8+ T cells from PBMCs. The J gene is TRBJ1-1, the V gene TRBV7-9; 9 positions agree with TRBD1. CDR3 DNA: TGTGCCAGCAGCTCCCCCCGGGACAGGGTCTACATGAACACTGAAGCTTTCTTT. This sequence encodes CASSSPRDRVYMNTEAFF.